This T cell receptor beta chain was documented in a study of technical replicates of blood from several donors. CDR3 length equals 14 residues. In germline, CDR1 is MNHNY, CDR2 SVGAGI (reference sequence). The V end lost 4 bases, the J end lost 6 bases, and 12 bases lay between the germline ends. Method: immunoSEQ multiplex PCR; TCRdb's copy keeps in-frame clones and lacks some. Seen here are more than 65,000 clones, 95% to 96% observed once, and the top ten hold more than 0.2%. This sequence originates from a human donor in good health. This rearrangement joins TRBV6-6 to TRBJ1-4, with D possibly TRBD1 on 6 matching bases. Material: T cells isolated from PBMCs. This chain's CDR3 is CASSLAAGDEKLFF. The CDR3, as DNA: TGTGCCAGCAGTTTGGCGGCAGGGGATGAAAAACTGTTTTTT.